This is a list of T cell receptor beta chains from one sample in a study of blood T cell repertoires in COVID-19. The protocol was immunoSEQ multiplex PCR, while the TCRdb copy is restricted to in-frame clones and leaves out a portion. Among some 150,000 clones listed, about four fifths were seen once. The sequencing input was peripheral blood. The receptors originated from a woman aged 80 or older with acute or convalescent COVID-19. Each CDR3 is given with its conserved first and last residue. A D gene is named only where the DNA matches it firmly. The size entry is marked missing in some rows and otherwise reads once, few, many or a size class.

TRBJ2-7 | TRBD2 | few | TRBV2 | TGTGCCAGCCAACGGGGGTGGCGGGAGTCGAAGAACGAGCAGTACTTC | CASQRGWRESKNEQYF
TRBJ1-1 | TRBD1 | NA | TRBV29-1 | TGCAGCGTTTCGGGACAGGGAGGGGGGTCGGAAGCTTTCTTT | CSVSGQGGGSEAFF
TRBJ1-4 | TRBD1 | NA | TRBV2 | TGTGCCAGCTGCGGGACAGGGGGAGAAAAACTGTTTTTT | CASCGTGGEKLFF
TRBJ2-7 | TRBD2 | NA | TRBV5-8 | TGTGCCAGCAGCCGGGAGGGCGGGGGTACCTACGAGCAGTACTTC | CASSREGGGTYEQYF
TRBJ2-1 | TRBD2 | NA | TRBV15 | TGTGCCACCAGCAGAGGAAGCACGGGGGGGCAGTTCTTC | CATSRGSTGGQFF
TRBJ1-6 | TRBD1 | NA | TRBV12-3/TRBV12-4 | TGTGCCAGCACCCTTACAGGGGTTTCACCCCTCCACTTT | CASTLTGVSPLHF
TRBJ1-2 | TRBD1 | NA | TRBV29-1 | TGCAGCGTTGAACAGGGGGCTAGTGGCTACACCTTC | CSVEQGASGYTF
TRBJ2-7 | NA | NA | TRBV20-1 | TGCAGTGCTAGTAGGCAGAGAGGCGAGCAGTACTTC | CSASRQRGEQYF
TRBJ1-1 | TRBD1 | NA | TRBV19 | TGTGCCAGTAGTACCGGGACAGCGAACACTGAAGCTTTCTTT | CASSTGTANTEAFF
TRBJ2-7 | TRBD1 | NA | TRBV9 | TGTGCCAGCAGCGTAGGGGGGGACAGGGGCTACGAGCAGTACTTC | CASSVGGDRGYEQYF
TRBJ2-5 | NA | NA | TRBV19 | TGTGCCAGTAGTATAAAGCGGGCAGGGCAAGAGACCCAGTACTTC | CASSIKRAGQETQYF